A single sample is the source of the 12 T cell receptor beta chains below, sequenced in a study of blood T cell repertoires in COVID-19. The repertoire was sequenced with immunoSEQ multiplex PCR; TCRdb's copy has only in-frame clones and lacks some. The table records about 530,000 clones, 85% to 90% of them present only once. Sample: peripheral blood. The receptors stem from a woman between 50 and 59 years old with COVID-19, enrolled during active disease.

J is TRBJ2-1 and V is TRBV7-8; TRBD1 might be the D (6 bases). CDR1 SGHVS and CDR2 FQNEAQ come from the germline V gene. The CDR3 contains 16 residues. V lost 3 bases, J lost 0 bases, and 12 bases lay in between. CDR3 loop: CASSFNRASSYNEQFF. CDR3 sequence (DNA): TGTGCCAGCAGCTTCAACAGGGCGAGCTCCTACAATGAGCAGTTCTTC.

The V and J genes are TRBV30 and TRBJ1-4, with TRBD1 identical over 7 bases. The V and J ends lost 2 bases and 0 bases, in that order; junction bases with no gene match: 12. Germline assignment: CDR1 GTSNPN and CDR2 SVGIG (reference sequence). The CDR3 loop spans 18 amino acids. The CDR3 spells CAWSSGTVILATNEKLFF. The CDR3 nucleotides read TGTGCCTGGAGTTCAGGGACAGTGATTCTTGCAACTAATGAAAAACTGTTTTTT.

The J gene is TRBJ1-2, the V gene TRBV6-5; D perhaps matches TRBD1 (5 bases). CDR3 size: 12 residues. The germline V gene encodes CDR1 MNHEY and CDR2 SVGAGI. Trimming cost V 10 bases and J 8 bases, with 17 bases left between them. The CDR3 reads CATLRGLDGYTF. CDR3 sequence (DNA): TGTGCCACCCTACGGGGGTTGGACGGCTACACCTTC.

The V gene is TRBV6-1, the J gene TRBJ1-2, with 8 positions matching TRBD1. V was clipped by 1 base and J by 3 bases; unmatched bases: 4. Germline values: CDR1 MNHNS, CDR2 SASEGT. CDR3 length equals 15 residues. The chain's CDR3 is CASSEGAGGHYGYTF. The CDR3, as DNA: TGTGCCAGCAGTGAAGGGGCAGGGGGCCACTATGGCTACACCTTC.

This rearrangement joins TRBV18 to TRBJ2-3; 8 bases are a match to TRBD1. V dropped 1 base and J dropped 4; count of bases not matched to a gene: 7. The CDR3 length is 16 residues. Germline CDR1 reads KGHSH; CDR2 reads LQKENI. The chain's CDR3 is CASSPQRTGIADTQYF. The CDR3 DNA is TGTGCCAGCTCACCACAACGGACAGGGATTGCAGATACGCAGTATTTT.

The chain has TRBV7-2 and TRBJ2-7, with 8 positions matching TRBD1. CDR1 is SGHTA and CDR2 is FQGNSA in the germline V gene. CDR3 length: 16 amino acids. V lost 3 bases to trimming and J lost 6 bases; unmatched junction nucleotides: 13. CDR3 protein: CASSFRPGQGIGEQYF. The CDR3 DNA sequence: TGTGCCAGCAGCTTCAGACCTGGACAGGGCATTGGCGAGCAGTACTTC.

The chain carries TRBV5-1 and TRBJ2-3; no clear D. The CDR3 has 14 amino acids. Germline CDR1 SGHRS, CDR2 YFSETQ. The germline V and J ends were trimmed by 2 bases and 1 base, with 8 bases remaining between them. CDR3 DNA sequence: TGCGCCAGCAGCTTAAATCCAGGCACAGATACGCAGTATTTT. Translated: CASSLNPGTDTQYF.

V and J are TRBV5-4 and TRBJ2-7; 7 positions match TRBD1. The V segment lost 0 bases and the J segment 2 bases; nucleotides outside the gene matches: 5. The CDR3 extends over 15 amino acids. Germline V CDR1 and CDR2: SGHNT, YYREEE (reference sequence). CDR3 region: CASSLGGDRAYEQYF. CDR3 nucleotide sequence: TGTGCCAGCAGCTTGGGGGGAGACAGGGCCTACGAGCAGTACTTC. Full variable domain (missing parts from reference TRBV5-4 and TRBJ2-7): ETGVTQSPTHLIKTRGQQVTLRCSSQSGHNTVSWYQQALGQGPQFIFQYYREEENGRGNFPPRFSGLQFPNYSSELNVNALELDDSALYLCASSLGGDRAYEQYFGPGTRLTVT.

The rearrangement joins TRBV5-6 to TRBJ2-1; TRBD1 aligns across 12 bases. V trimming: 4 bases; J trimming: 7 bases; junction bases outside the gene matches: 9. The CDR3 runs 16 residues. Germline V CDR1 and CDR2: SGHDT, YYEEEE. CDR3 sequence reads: CASSPQGQGAGNEQFF. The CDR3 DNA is TGTGCCAGCAGCCCGCAGGGACAGGGGGCAGGGAATGAGCAGTTCTTC.

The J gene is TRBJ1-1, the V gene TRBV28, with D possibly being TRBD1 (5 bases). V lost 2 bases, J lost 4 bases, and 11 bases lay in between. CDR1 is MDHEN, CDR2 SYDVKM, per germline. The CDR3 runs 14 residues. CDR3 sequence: CASSLGGGSTEAFF. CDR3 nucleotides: TGTGCCAGCAGTTTAGGGGGGGGAAGCACTGAAGCTTTCTTT. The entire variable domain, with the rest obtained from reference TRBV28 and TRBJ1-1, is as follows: DVKVTQSSRYLVKRTGEKVFLECVQDMDHENMFWYRQDPGLGLRLIYFSYDVKMKEKGDIPEGYSVSREKKERFSLILESASTNQTSMYLCASSLGGGSTEAFFGQGTRLTVV.

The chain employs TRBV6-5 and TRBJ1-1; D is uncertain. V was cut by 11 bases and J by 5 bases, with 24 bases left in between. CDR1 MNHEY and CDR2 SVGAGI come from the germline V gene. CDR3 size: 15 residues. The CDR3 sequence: CAHDPFYGSGTEAFF. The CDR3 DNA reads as TGTGCCCACGATCCCTTCTATGGCTCCGGGACTGAAGCTTTCTTT.

CDR3 protein: CASSFPGTDTQYF. In DNA form, the CDR3 reads TGTGCCAGCAGTTTCCCGGGCACAGATACGCAGTATTTT. J is TRBJ2-3 and V is TRBV12-3 or TRBV12-4, with D uncertain. The CDR3 is 13 residues long. With 3 bases removed from V and 1 base from J, the gap between germline ends came to 5 bases.